This T cell receptor beta chain came from a study of T-cell reconstitution after alpha-beta-depleted transplantation in children. Study-level points and caveats: Newly produced T cells mostly provided counts and TCRbeta diversity after one year, as hyperexpanded clones declined. Alpha-beta T cells present about two months after transplant were reported to originate from several hundred expanded graft clones.

TCRbeta library preparation incorporated unique molecular identifiers. In TCRdb, the PCR reads were re-called with MiXCR into one record per CDR3 protein. Of approximately 250,000 distinct CDR3 sequences detected, about 23% appear once; the ten largest clones hold 2.6%. The table lists this clonotype with many counts. Its antigen is currently unknown. This specimen consisted of PBMCs, obtained before TCRalphabeta/CD19-depleted stem cell transplant. This receptor was obtained from a girl aged 2-10 years with Fanconi anemia, due to receive a stem cell transplant.

The CDR3 region has the DNA TGTGCCAGCAGGCGACAAGGGGGAGACACTGAAGCTTTCTTT. Translation: CASRRQGGDTEAFF. This chain connects TRBV6-5 to TRBJ1-1; D possibly corresponds to TRBD1 (6 bases). This CDR3 has 14 residues. The V gene's germline CDR1 is MNHEY and CDR2 SVGAGI. Trimming shortened V by 6 bases and J by 3 bases, and 14 bases separated the two germline ends.